One sample yielded the 16 T cell receptor beta chains listed below, sequenced in a study of T cells in Graves' hyperthyroidism and ophthalmopathy. Amplified TCR beta CDR3 regions derived from RNA transcripts. The HTBI primer set was used in a first-round RT-PCR of the TCR CDR3. TCRdb processed the multiplex PCR reads anew with MiXCR; each CDR3 protein has one entry. The data contain about half a million distinct CDR3 sequences, approximately 25% of them singletons. Source material: blood. The receptors originated from a woman in her twenties or thirties with Graves' ophthalmopathy.

At least ten counts were recorded for this clonotype. The V gene is TRBV27, the J gene TRBJ1-5; tentatively, D is TRBD1 (5 bases). The ends were cut back, 3 bases at V and 0 bases at J, with 6 bases in the middle. Looked up from germline, CDR1 is MNHEY and CDR2 is SMNVEV (reference sequence). This CDR3 has 14 amino acids. The DNA for the CDR3 is TGTGCCAGCAGTTTCGGGGCTAGCAATCAGCCCCAGCATTTT. Amino acid sequence: CASSFGASNQPQHF.

The V and J genes are TRBV3-1 and TRBJ2-7, with TRBD1 as a possible D gene (6 bases). The CDR3 consists of 16 residues. Germline V gene lookup returns CDR1 LGHDT and CDR2 YNNKEL (reference sequence). V lost 2 bases and J 0 bases, leaving 14 bases between the germline ends. CDR3 in DNA: TGTGCCAGCAGCCAACCACTCACAGGGAGCTCCTACGAGCAGTACTTC. This sequence encodes CASSQPLTGSSYEQYF.

At least ten counts were recorded for this clonotype. The chain combines TRBV10-3 with TRBJ1-5; D perhaps matches TRBD1 (5 bases). Germline lookup yields CDR1 ENHRY and CDR2 SYGVKD. V was trimmed by 3 bases and J by 2 bases, leaving 5 bases between them. The CDR3 runs to 13 residues. CDR3 nucleotide sequence: TGTGCCATCAGTGAACAGGGCAATCAGCCCCAGCATTTT. Its translation: CAISEQGNQPQHF.

Ten or more counts support this clonotype. The V and J genes are TRBV12-3 or TRBV12-4 and TRBJ2-5; D remains unclear. There are 12 residues in the CDR3. With 5 bases removed from V and 0 bases from J, the gap between germline ends came to 4 bases. CDR3 loop: CASSEYQETQYF. In nucleotides, the CDR3 is TGTGCCAGCAGTGAGTACCAAGAGACCCAGTACTTC.

The CDR3 coding sequence is TGTGCCAGCAGTGGCCGGGACAGGATCAATCAGCCCCAGCATTTT. Amino acid sequence: CASSGRDRINQPQHF. The gene calls are TRBV2 and TRBJ1-5; 8 bases align to TRBD1. V lost 4 bases to trimming and J lost 3 bases; unmatched junction nucleotides: 5. CDR1 and CDR2 (germline): SNHLY, FYNNEI. This CDR3 contains 15 residues.

This clonotype was found many times. V gene TRBV30 combines with J gene TRBJ1-1, with 7 bases aligning to TRBD1. V shed 2 bases, J shed 5 bases, and the junction held 14 bases outside the gene matches. CDR1 is GTSNPN, CDR2 SVGIG, per germline (reference sequence). CDR3 length equals 16 residues. CDR3 sequence reads: CAWSWGQGGRRTEAFF. The CDR3 DNA reads as TGTGCCTGGAGTTGGGGGCAGGGGGGGCGCAGGACTGAAGCTTTCTTT.

The genes are TRBV27 and TRBJ2-7; the D is unclear. Germline assignment: CDR1 MNHEY and CDR2 SMNVEV (reference sequence). V was cut by 0 bases and J by 2 bases, with 8 bases left in between. This CDR3 comprises 14 residues. CDR3 DNA: TGTGCCAGCAGTTTATCCCGGGCAACCTACGAGCAGTACTTC. Protein sequence: CASSLSRATYEQYF.

The genes are TRBV12-3 or TRBV12-4 and TRBJ2-7, with TRBD2 matching over 14 bases. V gave up 4 bases and J gave up 4 bases; unmatched junction bases: 6. The CDR3 runs 16 residues. The DNA for the CDR3 is TGTGCCAGCAGTTCTTGGACTAGCGGGGGGCAATACGAGCAGTACTTC. This sequence encodes CASSSWTSGGQYEQYF.

The table lists this clonotype with a few counts. This chain connects TRBV11-2 to TRBJ2-7; 7 bases align to TRBD2. The CDR3 length is 16 residues. Trimming at V came to 6 bases and at J to 0 bases, leaving 11 bases not matched to a gene. Germline lookup yields CDR1 SGHAT and CDR2 FQNNGV. CDR3 region: CASSRPSGTVSYEQYF. In nucleotides, the CDR3 is TGTGCCAGCAGTCGACCGAGCGGGACGGTCTCCTACGAGCAGTACTTC. Combining the CDR3 with reference TRBV11-2 and TRBJ2-7 gives the whole variable domain EAGVAQSPRYKIIEKRQSVAFWCNPISGHATLYWYQQILGQGPKLLIQFQNNGVVDDSQLPKDRFSAERLKGVDSTLKIQPAKLEDSAVYLCASSRPSGTVSYEQYFGPGTRLTVT.

In this sample, this clonotype turned up a few times. The genes are TRBV28 and TRBJ2-5; D unclear. V was pared by 4 bases and J by 0 bases, with 9 bases between. The CDR3 covers 14 residues. Germline V CDR1 and CDR2: MDHEN, SYDVKM. CDR3 protein: CASSSAEYQETQYF. The CDR3 DNA is TGTGCCAGCAGTTCAGCAGAGTACCAAGAGACCCAGTACTTC.

Ten or more counts support this clonotype. The chain employs TRBV7-9 and TRBJ2-7, with a weak D call TRBD2 (5 bases). This CDR3 is 11 amino acids long. Germline CDR1 and CDR2: SEHNR and FQNEAQ (reference sequence). The germline V and J ends were trimmed by 5 bases and 4 bases, with 6 bases remaining between them. The CDR3 protein is CASSREYEQYF. CDR3 coding DNA: TGTGCCAGCAGCCGGGAATACGAGCAGTACTTC.

This clonotype was observed at least ten times. The chain carries TRBV5-1 and TRBJ2-5; TRBD1 matches 7 bases. Germline loops: CDR1 SGHRS, CDR2 YFSETQ. CDR3 size: 14 residues. V was clipped by 0 bases and J by 4 bases; unmatched bases: 3. This CDR3 is CASSLAPGGETQYF. The CDR3 coding sequence is TGCGCCAGCAGCTTGGCCCCAGGGGGAGAGACCCAGTACTTC.

There are many counts of this clonotype. The V and J genes are TRBV20-1 and TRBJ2-4; D unclear. This CDR3 has 12 amino acids. V was pared by 4 bases and J by 4 bases, with 8 bases between. Germline CDR1 DFQATT, CDR2 SNEGSKA (reference sequence). The chain's CDR3 is CSATSEKNIQYF. The CDR3 DNA follows: TGCAGTGCTACTTCGGAGAAAAACATTCAGTACTTC.

This clonotype was observed at least ten times. The chain combines TRBV2 with TRBJ2-7; unclear D gene. CDR3 size: 15 residues. Germline CDR1 reads SNHLY; CDR2 reads FYNNEI. The V gene lost 8 bases and the J gene lost 2 bases, with 19 bases spanning the gap. In nucleotides, the CDR3 is TGTGCCAGCCGGGCCGTCGGTGGATGGGCCTACGAGCAGTACTTC. It codes for CASRAVGGWAYEQYF.

The sample holds many counts of this clonotype. This chain joins TRBV7-6 and TRBJ2-7; D possibly uses TRBD1 or TRBD2 (6 bases each). This CDR3 region has 15 residues. The ends were cut back, 4 bases at V and 0 bases at J, with 13 bases in the middle. Germline CDR1 reads SGHVS; CDR2 reads FNYEAQ. This chain's CDR3 is CASSSGAFSSYEQYF. In DNA, the CDR3 is TGTGCCAGCAGCTCGGGGGCCTTTAGCTCCTACGAGCAGTACTTC.

CDR3 bases: TGTGCCAGCAGTGACGGACTAGCAATCCACGAGCAGTACTTC. As protein: CASSDGLAIHEQYF. This chain links TRBV6-2 or TRBV6-3 with TRBJ2-7; 8 bases are a match to TRBD2. This CDR3 is 14 amino acids long. Germline CDR1 and CDR2: MNHEY and SVGEGT. Unmatched junction bases numbered 8, after V lost 5 bases and J lost 5 bases.